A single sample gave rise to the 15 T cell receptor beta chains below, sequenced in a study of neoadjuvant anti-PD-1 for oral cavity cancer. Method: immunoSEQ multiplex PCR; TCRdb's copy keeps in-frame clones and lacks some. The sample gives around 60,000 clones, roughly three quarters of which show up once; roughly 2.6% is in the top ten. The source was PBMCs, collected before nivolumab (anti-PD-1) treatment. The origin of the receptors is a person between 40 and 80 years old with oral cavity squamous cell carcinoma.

The DNA for the CDR3 is TGTGCCAGCAGCCCACTGGTTGAGCAGTTCTTC. Translated: CASSPLVEQFF. The chain employs TRBV7-6 and TRBJ2-1; D ambiguous. CDR3 length equals 11 residues. Trimming cost V 5 bases and J 9 bases, with 8 bases left between them. Germline CDR1 is SGHVS and CDR2 is FNYEAQ.

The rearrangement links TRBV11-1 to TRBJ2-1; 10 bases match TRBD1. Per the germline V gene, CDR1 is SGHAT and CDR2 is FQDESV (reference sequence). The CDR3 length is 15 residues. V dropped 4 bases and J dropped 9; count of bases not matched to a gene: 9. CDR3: CASSSSRGQGFEQFF. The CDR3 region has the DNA TGTGCCAGCAGCTCCTCCCGGGGACAGGGGTTTGAGCAGTTCTTC.

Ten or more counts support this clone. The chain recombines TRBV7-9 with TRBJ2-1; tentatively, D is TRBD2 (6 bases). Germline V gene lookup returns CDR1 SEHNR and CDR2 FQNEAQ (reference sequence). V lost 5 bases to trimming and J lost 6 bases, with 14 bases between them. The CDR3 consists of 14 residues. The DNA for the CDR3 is TGTGCCAGCAGCCCTAACGTCGGGGGCAATGAGCAGTTCTTC. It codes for CASSPNVGGNEQFF. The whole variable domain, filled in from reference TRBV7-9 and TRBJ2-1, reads DTGVSQNPRHKITKRGQNVTFRCDPISEHNRLYWYRQTLGQGPEFLTYFQNEAQLEKSRLLSDRFSAERPKGSFSTLEIQRTEQGDSAMYLCASSPNVGGNEQFFGPGTRLTVL.

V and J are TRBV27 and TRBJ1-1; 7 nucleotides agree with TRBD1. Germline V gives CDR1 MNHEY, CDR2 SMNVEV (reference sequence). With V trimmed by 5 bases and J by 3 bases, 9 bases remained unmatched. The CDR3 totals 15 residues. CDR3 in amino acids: CASSTPTGFDTEAFF. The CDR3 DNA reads TGTGCCAGCAGTACCCCGACAGGGTTCGACACTGAAGCTTTCTTT.

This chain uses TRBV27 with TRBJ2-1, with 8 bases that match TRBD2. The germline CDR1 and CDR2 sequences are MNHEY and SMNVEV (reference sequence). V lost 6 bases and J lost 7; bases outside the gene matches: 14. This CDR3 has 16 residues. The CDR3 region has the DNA TGTGCCAGCAGCTCATCGGGGGGGAGAGCCCAAAATGAGCAGTTCTTC. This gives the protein CASSSSGGRAQNEQFF.

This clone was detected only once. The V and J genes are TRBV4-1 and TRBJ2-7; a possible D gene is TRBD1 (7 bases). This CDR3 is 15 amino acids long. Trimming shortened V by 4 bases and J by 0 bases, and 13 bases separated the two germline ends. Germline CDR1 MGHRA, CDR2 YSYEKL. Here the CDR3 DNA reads TGCGCCAGCAGCCGGGCAGGGGGGAGCTCCTACGAGCAGTACTTC. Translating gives CASSRAGGSSYEQYF.

The CDR3 bases are TGTGCCAGCGGAACTTCTGGGGCCAACGTCCTGACTTTC. Translation gives CASGTSGANVLTF. This rearrangement joins TRBV9 to TRBJ2-6; the D is unclear. The germline gives CDR1 SGDLS, CDR2 YYNGEE. This CDR3 has 13 amino acids. V lost 7 bases and J 1 base, leaving 6 bases between the germline ends. The complete variable domain, with remaining parts taken from reference TRBV9 and TRBJ2-6, reads DSGVTQTPKHLITATGQRVTLRCSPRSGDLSVYWYQQSLDQGLQFLIQYYNGEERAKGNILERFSAQQFPDLHSELNLSSLELGDSALYFCASGTSGANVLTFGAGSRLTVL.

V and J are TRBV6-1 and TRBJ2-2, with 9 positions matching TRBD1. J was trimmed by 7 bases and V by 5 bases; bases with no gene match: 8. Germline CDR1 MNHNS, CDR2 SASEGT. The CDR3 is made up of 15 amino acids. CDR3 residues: CASSLVTGGGGELFF. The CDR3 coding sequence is TGTGCCAGCAGTTTAGTAACAGGGGGCGGCGGGGAGCTGTTTTTT.

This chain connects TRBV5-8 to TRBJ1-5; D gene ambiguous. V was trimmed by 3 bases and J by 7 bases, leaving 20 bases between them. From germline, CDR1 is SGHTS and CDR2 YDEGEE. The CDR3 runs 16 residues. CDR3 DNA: TGTGCCAGCAGCTCCGCCGGGGTCTCGCGGAGGCAGCCCCAGCATTTT. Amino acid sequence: CASSSAGVSRRQPQHF.

DNA for the CDR3: TGTGCCAGCAGCCGTGGGGGCTACGAGCAGTACTTC. As protein: CASSRGGYEQYF. V and J are TRBV25-1 and TRBJ2-7; the D call may be TRBD1 or TRBD2 (5 bases each). The length of the CDR3 is 12 residues. CDR1 is MGHDK, CDR2 SYGVNS, per germline. V gave up 6 bases and J gave up 3 bases, with 9 bases separating them.

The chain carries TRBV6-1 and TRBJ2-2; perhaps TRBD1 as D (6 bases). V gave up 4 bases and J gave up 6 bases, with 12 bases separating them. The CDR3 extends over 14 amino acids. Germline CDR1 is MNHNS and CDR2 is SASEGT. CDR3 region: CASSGLQGPGELFF. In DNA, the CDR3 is TGTGCCAGCAGTGGCCTACAGGGCCCCGGGGAGCTGTTTTTT.

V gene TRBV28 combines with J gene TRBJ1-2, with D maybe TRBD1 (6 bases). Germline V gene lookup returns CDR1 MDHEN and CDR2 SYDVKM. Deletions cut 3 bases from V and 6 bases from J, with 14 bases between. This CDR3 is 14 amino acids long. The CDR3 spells CASSFVQGRNGYTF. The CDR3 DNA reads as TGTGCCAGCAGTTTTGTACAGGGTCGAAATGGCTACACCTTC.

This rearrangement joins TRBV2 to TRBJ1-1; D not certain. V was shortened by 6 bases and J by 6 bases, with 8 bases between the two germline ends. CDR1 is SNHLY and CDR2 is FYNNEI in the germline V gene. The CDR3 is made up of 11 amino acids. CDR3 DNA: TGTGCCAGCAGGGCTCCCCCTGAAGCTTTCTTT. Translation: CASRAPPEAFF.

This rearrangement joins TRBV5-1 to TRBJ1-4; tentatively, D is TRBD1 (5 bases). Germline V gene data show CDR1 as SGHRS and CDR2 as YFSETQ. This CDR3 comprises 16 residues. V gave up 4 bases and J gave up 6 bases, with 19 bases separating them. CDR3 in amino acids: CASSPAGNVGDEKLFF. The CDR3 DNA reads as TGCGCCAGCAGCCCGGCAGGGAACGTTGGGGATGAAAAACTGTTTTTT.

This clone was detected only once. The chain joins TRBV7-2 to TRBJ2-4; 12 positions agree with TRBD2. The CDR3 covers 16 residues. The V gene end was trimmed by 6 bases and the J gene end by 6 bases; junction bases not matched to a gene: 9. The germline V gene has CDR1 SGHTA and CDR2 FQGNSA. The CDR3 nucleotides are TGTGCCAGCAGTCCCCTAGCGGGGGGGCCAAGAAACATTCAGTACTTC. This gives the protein CASSPLAGGPRNIQYF.